This entry is about one T cell receptor beta chain. TCRdb keeps only in-frame clones here, not all; method: immunoSEQ multiplex PCR. The sample lists about 74,000 clones; almost 85% were seen once. This record belongs to a study of blood T cell repertoires in COVID-19. The source of this sequence is a man aged 65 to 85 with acute or convalescent COVID-19. What was sequenced was peripheral blood.

This CDR3 is CASRLSASGGDNEQFF. The CDR3 coding sequence is TGCGCCAGCAGACTCTCCGCTAGCGGGGGTGACAATGAGCAGTTCTTC. This rearrangement joins TRBV23-1 to TRBJ2-1, with TRBD2 matching 10 bases. TRBV23-1 is known as an ORF, though its function is uncertain. V gave up 6 bases and J gave up 5 bases; unmatched junction bases: 10. There are 16 residues in the CDR3.